Reported below is one T cell receptor (beta chain). No antigen is known for it. This record comes from a study of cytomegalovirus exposure and HLA in healthy donors. Findings and limits, study-wide: The likely explanation for a cluster of highly shared sequence variants was sequencing artifact.

The PCR was carried out with 60 Vbeta primers and 13 Jbeta primers. The table came from immunoSEQ multiplex PCR; TCRdb's copy has only in-frame clones and leaves some out. Among around 150,000 clones listed, around 77% were seen once. CDR1 and CDR2 from the germline V gene are MNHEY and SMNVEV (reference sequence). Trimming removed 6 bases at V and 4 bases at J, with 19 bases between. There are 16 residues in the CDR3. This clonotype was sampled from a middle-aged woman in good health and CMV-seronegative. The sequenced material came from PBMCs. This chain uses TRBV27 with TRBJ1-3; no definite D call. The CDR3 loop reads CASRPLRDSLGNTIYF. CDR3 in DNA: TGTGCCAGCAGGCCCCTCCGGGATTCGTTAGGAAACACCATATATTTT.